This T cell receptor beta chain came from a study of blood T cell repertoires in COVID-19. Unmatched junction bases numbered 8, after V lost 0 bases and J lost 5 bases. The CDR3 runs 15 residues. Looked up from germline, CDR1 is GTSNPN and CDR2 is SVGIG (reference sequence). Generated by immunoSEQ multiplex PCR, the TCRdb table keeps only in-frame clones and is missing some. The sample has about 160,000 clones, about 85% seen once; the top ten hold approximately 0.99%. The V and J genes are TRBV30 and TRBJ1-2, with TRBD1 identical over 8 bases. This TCR was sampled from a man aged 35 to 55 with acute or convalescent COVID-19. Sequencing was carried out using peripheral blood. The CDR3 DNA sequence: TGTGCCTGGAGTGTACGGCAGGGGGCTCCTTATGGCTACACCTTC. As protein: CAWSVRQGAPYGYTF.